This TCR beta chain was profiled in a study of shared clonotypes between healthy human individuals. Naive CD8 cells comprised CD45RO-negative, CCR7-positively selected cells, excluding terminally differentiated effector memory CD45RA+ cells. Between the trimmed V and J ends, which lost 4 bases and 4 bases, there was a span of 14 bases. CDR1 MDHEN and CDR2 SYDVKM come from the germline V gene. The CDR3 extends over 14 amino acids. TCRdb's table, derived via immunoSEQ multiplex PCR, lists solely in-frame clones and lacks some. Of approximately 2,000,000 clones in the sample, 85% to 95% were seen once. The chain recombines TRBV28 with TRBJ2-7; D gene ambiguous. The sequencing sample was made of naive CD8+ T cells from PBMCs. The receptor's source is a young man in good health. Some clones in this sample may be carry-over from other donors' samples. The CDR3 DNA reads as TGTGCCAGCAGTTCTCCGGCCATCTATTACGAGCAGTACTTC. It yields the protein CASSSPAIYYEQYF.